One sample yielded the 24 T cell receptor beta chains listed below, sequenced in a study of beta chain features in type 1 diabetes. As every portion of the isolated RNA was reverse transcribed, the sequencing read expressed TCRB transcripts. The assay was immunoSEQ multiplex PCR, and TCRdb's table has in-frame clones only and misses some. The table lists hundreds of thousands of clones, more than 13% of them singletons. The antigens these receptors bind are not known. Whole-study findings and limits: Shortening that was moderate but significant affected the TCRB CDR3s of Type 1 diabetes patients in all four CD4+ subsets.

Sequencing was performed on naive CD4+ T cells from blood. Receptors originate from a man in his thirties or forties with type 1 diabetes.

CDR3 sequence (DNA): TGCGCCAGCAGCCCATCATTCACCGGGGAGCTGTTTTTT. It encodes CASSPSFTGELFF. V gene TRBV4-1 combines with J gene TRBJ2-2; unclear D gene. The CDR3 is made up of 13 amino acids. The V and J ends lost 4 bases and 4 bases respectively, with 7 bases between them. Germline V gene sequence: CDR1 MGHRA, CDR2 YSYEKL.

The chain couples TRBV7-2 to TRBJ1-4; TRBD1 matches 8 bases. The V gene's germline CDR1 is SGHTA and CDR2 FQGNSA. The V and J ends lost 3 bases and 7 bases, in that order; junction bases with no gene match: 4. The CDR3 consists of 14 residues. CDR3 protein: CASSFGQGPEKLFF. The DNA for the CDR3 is TGTGCCAGCAGCTTCGGACAGGGCCCTGAAAAACTGTTTTTT.

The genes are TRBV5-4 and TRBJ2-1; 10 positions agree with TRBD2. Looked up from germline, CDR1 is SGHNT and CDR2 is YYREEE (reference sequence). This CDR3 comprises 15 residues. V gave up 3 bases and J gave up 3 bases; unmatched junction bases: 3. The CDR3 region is CASSSGLANYNEQFF. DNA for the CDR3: TGTGCCAGCAGCTCGGGACTAGCGAACTACAATGAGCAGTTCTTC.

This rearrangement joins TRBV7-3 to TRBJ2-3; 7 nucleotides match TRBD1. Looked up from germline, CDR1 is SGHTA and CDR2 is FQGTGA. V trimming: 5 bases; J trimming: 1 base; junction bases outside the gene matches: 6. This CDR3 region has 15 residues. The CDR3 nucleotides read TGTGCCAGCAGCCCTCGGACAGGCGGCACAGATACGCAGTATTTT. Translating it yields CASSPRTGGTDTQYF. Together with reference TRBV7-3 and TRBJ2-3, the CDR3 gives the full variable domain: GAGVSQTPSNKVTEKGKYVELRCDPISGHTALYWYRQSLGQGPEFLIYFQGTGAADDSGLPNDRFFAVRPEGSVSTLKIQRTERGDSAVYLCASSPRTGGTDTQYFGPGTRLTVL.

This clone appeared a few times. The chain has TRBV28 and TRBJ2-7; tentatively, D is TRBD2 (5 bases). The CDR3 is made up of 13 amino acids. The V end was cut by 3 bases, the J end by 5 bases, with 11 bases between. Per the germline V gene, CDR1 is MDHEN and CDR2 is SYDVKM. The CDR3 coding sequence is TGTGCCAGCAGTTTTGGGAGTCCCCACGAGCAGTACTTC. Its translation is CASSFGSPHEQYF. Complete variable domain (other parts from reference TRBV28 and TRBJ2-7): DVKVTQSSRYLVKRTGEKVFLECVQDMDHENMFWYRQDPGLGLRLIYFSYDVKMKEKGDIPEGYSVSREKKERFSLILESASTNQTSMYLCASSFGSPHEQYFGPGTRLTVT.

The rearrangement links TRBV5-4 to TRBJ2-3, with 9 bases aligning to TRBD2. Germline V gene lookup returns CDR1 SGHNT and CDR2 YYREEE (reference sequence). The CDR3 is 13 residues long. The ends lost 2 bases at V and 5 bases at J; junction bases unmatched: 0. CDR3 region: CASSLLAGDTQYF. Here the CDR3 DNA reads TGTGCCAGCAGCTTACTAGCGGGAGATACGCAGTATTTT.

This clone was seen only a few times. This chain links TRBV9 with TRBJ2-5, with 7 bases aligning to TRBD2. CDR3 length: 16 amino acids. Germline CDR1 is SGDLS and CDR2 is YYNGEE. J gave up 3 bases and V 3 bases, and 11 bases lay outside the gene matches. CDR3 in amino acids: CASSGSPASGKETQYF. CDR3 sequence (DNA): TGTGCCAGCAGCGGGAGTCCGGCTAGCGGTAAAGAGACCCAGTACTTC.

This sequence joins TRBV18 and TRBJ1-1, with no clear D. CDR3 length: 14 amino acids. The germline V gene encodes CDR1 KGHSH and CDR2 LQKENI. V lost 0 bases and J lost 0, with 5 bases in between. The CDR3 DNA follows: TGTGCCAGCTCACCACCGAACTTGAACACTGAAGCTTTCTTT. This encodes CASSPPNLNTEAFF. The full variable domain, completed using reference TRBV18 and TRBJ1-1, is NAGVMQNPRHLVRRRGQEARLRCSPMKGHSHVYWYRQLPEEGLKFMVYLQKENIIDESGMPKERFSAEFPKEGPSILRIQQVVRGDSAAYFCASSPPNLNTEAFFGQGTRLTVV.

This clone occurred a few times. The CDR3 region is CAIRQGGEETQYF. CDR3 nucleotides: TGTGCCATCAGGCAGGGGGGCGAAGAGACCCAGTACTTC. The chain links TRBV10-3 to TRBJ2-5, with D tentatively TRBD1 (7 bases). The CDR3 has 13 residues. Between the trimmed V and J ends, which lost 6 bases and 3 bases, there was a span of 11 bases. The germline V gene has CDR1 ENHRY and CDR2 SYGVKD.

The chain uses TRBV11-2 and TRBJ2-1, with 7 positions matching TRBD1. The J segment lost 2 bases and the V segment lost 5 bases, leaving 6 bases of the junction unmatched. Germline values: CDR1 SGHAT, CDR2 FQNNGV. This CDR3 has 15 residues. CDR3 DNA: TGTGCCAGCAGCCCCCCAGGGACAGCCTACAATGAGCAGTTCTTC. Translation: CASSPPGTAYNEQFF. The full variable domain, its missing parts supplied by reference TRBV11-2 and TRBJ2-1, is EAGVAQSPRYKIIEKRQSVAFWCNPISGHATLYWYQQILGQGPKLLIQFQNNGVVDDSQLPKDRFSAERLKGVDSTLKIQPAKLEDSAVYLCASSPPGTAYNEQFFGPGTRLTVL.

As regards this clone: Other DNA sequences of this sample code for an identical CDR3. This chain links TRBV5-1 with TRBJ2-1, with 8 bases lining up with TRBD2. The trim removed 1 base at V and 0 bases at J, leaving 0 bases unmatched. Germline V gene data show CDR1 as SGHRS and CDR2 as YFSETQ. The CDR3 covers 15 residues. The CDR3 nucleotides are TGCGCCAGCAGCTTGACTAGCGGCTCCTACAATGAGCAGTTCTTC. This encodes CASSLTSGSYNEQFF.

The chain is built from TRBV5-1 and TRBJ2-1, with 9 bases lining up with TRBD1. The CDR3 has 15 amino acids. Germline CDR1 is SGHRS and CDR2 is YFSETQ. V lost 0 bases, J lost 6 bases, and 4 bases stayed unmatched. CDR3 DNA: TGCGCCAGCAGCTTGGGGGACAGGGCTGGCAATGAGCAGTTCTTC. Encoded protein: CASSLGDRAGNEQFF.

The CDR3 loop is CASGFPGGMNTEAFF. In nucleotides, the CDR3 is TGTGCCAGCGGCTTCCCGGGAGGGATGAACACTGAAGCTTTCTTT. The chain couples TRBV27 to TRBJ1-1; D unclear. Trimming took 8 bases from V and 0 from J, leaving 16 bases between them. Per germline, CDR1 MNHEY and CDR2 SMNVEV (reference sequence). The CDR3 runs to 15 residues.

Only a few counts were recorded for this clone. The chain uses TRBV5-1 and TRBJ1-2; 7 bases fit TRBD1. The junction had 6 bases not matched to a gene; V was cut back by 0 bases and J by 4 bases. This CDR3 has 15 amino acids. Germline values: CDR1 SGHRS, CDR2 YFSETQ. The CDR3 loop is CASSLAQGEVYGYTF. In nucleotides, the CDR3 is TGCGCCAGCAGCTTGGCGCAGGGGGAAGTCTATGGCTACACCTTC.

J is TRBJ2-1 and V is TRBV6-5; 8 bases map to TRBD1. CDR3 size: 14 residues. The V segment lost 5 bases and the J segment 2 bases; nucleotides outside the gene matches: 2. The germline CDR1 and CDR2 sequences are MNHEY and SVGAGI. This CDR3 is CASSPGQAYNEQFF. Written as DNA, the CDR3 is TGTGCCAGCAGTCCGGGACAGGCCTACAATGAGCAGTTCTTC.

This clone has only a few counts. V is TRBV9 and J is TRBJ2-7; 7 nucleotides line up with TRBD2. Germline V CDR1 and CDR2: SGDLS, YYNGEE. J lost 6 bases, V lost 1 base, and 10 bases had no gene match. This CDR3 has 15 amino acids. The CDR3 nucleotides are TGTGCCAGCAGCGTATTCGAGCGGGGCCTCGGCGAGCAGTACTTC. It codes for CASSVFERGLGEQYF.

The CDR3 reads CASSSQGTGYTF. DNA for the CDR3: TGTGCCAGCAGCTCACAGGGTACTGGCTACACCTTC. The chain couples TRBV7-6 to TRBJ1-2; perhaps TRBD1 as D (6 bases). This CDR3 has 12 residues. From germline, CDR1 is SGHVS and CDR2 FNYEAQ. Trimming left V 4 bases short and J 7 bases short, with 10 bases between.

CDR3 loop: CASSLSPLRREQYF. CDR3 nucleotide sequence: TGTGCCAGCAGCTTATCGCCACTAAGACGCGAGCAGTACTTC. This chain connects TRBV7-2 to TRBJ2-7, with unresolved D. CDR3 length: 14 amino acids. V was clipped by 2 bases and J by 6 bases, with 14 bases between them. Germline V CDR1 and CDR2: SGHTA, FQGNSA. Full variable domain (remainder filled in from reference TRBV7-2 and TRBJ2-7): GAGVSQSPSNKVTEKGKDVELRCDPISGHTALYWYRQSLGQGLEFLIYFQGNSAPDKSGLPSDRFSAERTGGSVSTLTIQRTQQEDSAVYLCASSLSPLRREQYFGPGTRLTVT.

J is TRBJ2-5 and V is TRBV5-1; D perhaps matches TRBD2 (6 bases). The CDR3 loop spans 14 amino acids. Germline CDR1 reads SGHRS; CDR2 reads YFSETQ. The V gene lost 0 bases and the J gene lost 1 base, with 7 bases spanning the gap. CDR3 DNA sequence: TGCGCCAGCAGCTTGGGCGGGACCCAAGAGACCCAGTACTTC. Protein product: CASSLGGTQETQYF. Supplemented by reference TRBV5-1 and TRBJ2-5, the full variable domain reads KAGVTQTPRYLIKTRGQQVTLSCSPISGHRSVSWYQQTPGQGLQFLFEYFSETQRNKGNFPGRFSGRQFSNSRSEMNVSTLELGDSALYLCASSLGGTQETQYFGPGTRLLVL.

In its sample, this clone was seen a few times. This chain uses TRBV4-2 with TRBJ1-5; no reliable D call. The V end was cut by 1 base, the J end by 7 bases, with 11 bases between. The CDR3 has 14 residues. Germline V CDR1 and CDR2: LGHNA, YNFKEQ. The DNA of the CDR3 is TGTGCCAGCAGCCAAGTCACCGGGTACCAGCCCCAGCATTTT. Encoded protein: CASSQVTGYQPQHF.

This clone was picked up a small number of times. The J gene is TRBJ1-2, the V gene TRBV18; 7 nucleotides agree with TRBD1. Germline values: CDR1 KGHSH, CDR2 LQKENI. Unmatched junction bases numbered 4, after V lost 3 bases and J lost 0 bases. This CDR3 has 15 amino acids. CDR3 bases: TGTGCCAGCTCACCCGGGACAGAAGCTAACTATGGCTACACCTTC. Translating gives CASSPGTEANYGYTF. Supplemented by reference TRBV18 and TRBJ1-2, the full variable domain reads NAGVMQNPRHLVRRRGQEARLRCSPMKGHSHVYWYRQLPEEGLKFMVYLQKENIIDESGMPKERFSAEFPKEGPSILRIQQVVRGDSAAYFCASSPGTEANYGYTFGSGTRLTVV.

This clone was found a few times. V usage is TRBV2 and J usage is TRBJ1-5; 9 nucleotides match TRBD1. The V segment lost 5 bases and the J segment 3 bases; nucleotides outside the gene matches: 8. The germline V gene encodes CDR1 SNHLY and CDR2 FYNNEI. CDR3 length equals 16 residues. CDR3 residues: CASSSQGATNNQPQHF. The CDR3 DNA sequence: TGTGCCAGCAGTTCACAGGGGGCGACGAACAATCAGCCCCAGCATTTT.

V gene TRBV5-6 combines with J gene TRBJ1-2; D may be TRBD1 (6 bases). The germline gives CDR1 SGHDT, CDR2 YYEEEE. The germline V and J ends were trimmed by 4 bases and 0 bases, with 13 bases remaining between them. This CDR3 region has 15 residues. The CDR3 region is CASSPGTLPNYGYTF. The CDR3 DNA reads TGTGCCAGCAGCCCCGGGACACTTCCTAACTATGGCTACACCTTC.

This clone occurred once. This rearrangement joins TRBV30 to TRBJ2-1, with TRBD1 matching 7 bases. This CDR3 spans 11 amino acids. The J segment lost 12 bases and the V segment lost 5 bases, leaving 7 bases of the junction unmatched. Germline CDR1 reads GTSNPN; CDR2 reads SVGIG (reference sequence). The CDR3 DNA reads TGTGCCTGGCGTACAGGGGACCGGCAGTTCTTC. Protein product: CAWRTGDRQFF. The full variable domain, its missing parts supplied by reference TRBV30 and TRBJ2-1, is SQTIHQWPATLVQPVGSPLSLECTVEGTSNPNLYWYRQAAGRGLQLLFYSVGIGQISSEVPQNLSASRPQDRQFILSSKKLLLSDSGFYLCAWRTGDRQFFGPGTRLTVL.